A single sample is the source of the 14 T cell receptor beta chains below, sequenced in a study of CD8+ T cells in alopecia areata. Sequencing relied on a cDNA template that was reverse transcribed from extracted RNA. Method: immunoSEQ multiplex PCR; TCRdb's copy keeps in-frame clones and lacks some. This sample has about 69,000 clones, with approximately 58% found just once. The sequenced sample was CD8+ T cells sorted from blood, obtained at week 0. The receptor set was obtained from a human donor with alopecia areata.

The V and J genes are TRBV27 and TRBJ2-3, with 8 bases aligning to TRBD2. In germline, CDR1 is MNHEY, CDR2 SMNVEV (reference sequence). The CDR3 loop spans 14 amino acids. The V gene end was trimmed by 3 bases and the J gene end by 5 bases; junction bases not matched to a gene: 4. The CDR3 nucleotides are TGTGCCAGCAGTTTCCCTCTAGCGGGAGATACGCAGTATTTT. Protein product: CASSFPLAGDTQYF.

The chain joins TRBV7-3 to TRBJ2-6; no clear D gene. CDR3 length: 15 residues. Trimming removed 4 bases at V and 0 bases at J, with 7 bases between. The germline V gene encodes CDR1 SGHTA and CDR2 FQGTGA. As DNA, the CDR3 is TGTGCCAGCAGCTCTCCATCCTCTGGGGCCAACGTCCTGACTTTC. Translated: CASSSPSSGANVLTF.

This clone was counted at least ten times. The chain links TRBV19 to TRBJ2-1; the match to TRBD1 covers 7 bases. The CDR3 extends over 15 amino acids. With 5 bases clipped from V and 5 bases from J, the junction kept 9 bases outside the gene matches. Looked up from germline, CDR1 is LNHDA and CDR2 is SQIVND (reference sequence). CDR3 nucleotides: TGTGCCAGTAGTGCCCGGGACAGCCCCAACAATGAGCAGTTCTTC. Its translation: CASSARDSPNNEQFF.

The genes are TRBV27 and TRBJ2-2; no reliable D call. V was trimmed by 5 bases and J by 7 bases, leaving 14 bases between them. CDR1 MNHEY and CDR2 SMNVEV come from the germline V gene (reference sequence). The CDR3 covers 14 residues. The CDR3 coding sequence is TGTGCCAGCAGTCCAACCGCCGTCGGCGGGGAGCTGTTTTTT. Translating it yields CASSPTAVGGELFF.

V gene TRBV4-1 combines with J gene TRBJ2-1; D might be TRBD2 (6 bases). CDR1 is MGHRA, CDR2 YSYEKL, per germline. V lost 8 bases and J lost 10, with 12 bases in between. This CDR3 comprises 11 residues. The CDR3 DNA reads as TGCGCCAGCGCTAGCGAGTGGGAGCAGTTCTTC. Protein sequence: CASASEWEQFF.

V and J are TRBV29-1 and TRBJ2-1; D is possibly TRBD1 (8 bases). In germline, CDR1 is SQVTM, CDR2 ANQGSEA. This CDR3 is 17 amino acids long. The ends were cut back, 0 bases at V and 4 bases at J, with 19 bases in the middle. The CDR3 here is CSVEDGNRGGQYNEQFF. The CDR3, as DNA: TGCAGCGTTGAAGATGGGAACAGGGGGGGACAGTACAATGAGCAGTTCTTC.

CDR3 coding DNA: TGTGCCACCAGCAGAGATGGTTGGACAGGACGAACCGGGGAGCTGTTTTTT. This codes for CATSRDGWTGRTGELFF. The gene calls are TRBV15 and TRBJ2-2; 7 nucleotides agree with TRBD1. This CDR3 has 17 amino acids. Germline CDR1 reads LNHNV; CDR2 reads YYDKDF (reference sequence). V lost 0 bases and J lost 5; bases outside the gene matches: 9.

This chain joins TRBV7-9 and TRBJ2-1; 8 nucleotides line up with TRBD2. The germline V gene encodes CDR1 SEHNR and CDR2 FQNEAQ (reference sequence). J lost 5 bases, V lost 1 base, and 4 bases had no gene match. This CDR3 is built from 15 residues. The CDR3 sequence: CASSLGLALHNEQFF. The CDR3 DNA reads TGTGCCAGCAGCTTAGGACTAGCGTTACACAATGAGCAGTTCTTC.

The V call is TRBV7-6, the J call TRBJ2-1; D is possibly TRBD2 (6 bases). Trimming took 2 bases from V and 4 from J, leaving 21 bases between them. Per germline, CDR1 SGHVS and CDR2 FNYEAQ. The CDR3 sequence is 18 residues long. Here the CDR3 reads CASSLSTGRPVLYNEQFF. The CDR3 DNA is TGTGCCAGCAGCTTAAGTACCGGGAGACCGGTTCTTTACAATGAGCAGTTCTTC.

V gene TRBV5-6 combines with J gene TRBJ2-1; D unclear. The CDR3 consists of 11 residues. Looked up from germline, CDR1 is SGHDT and CDR2 is YYEEEE. V lost 7 bases and J 4 bases, leaving 6 bases between the germline ends. CDR3 protein: CASVLYNEQFF. The CDR3 region has the DNA TGTGCCAGCGTCCTATACAATGAGCAGTTCTTC.

V is TRBV29-1 and J is TRBJ2-5; 7 bases fit TRBD1. Germline-derived CDR1 and CDR2 are SQVTM and ANQGSEA. The CDR3 runs 14 residues. Unmatched junction bases numbered 9, after V lost 2 bases and J lost 6 bases. CDR3 amino acids: CSVERQGNWKTQYF. CDR3 nucleotide sequence: TGCAGCGTTGAAAGACAGGGCAATTGGAAGACCCAGTACTTC.

This clone was seen a single time. The chain joins TRBV15 to TRBJ2-1; unclear D gene. Germline CDR1 and CDR2: LNHNV and YYDKDF (reference sequence). Trimming stripped 1 base from V and 3 bases from J, with 16 bases between. This CDR3 comprises 17 residues. CDR3 sequence reads: CATSRATPQHNYNEQFF. The DNA for the CDR3 is TGTGCCACCAGCAGAGCCACTCCCCAGCACAACTACAATGAGCAGTTCTTC. The variable domain in full, with the rest retrieved from reference TRBV15 and TRBJ2-1, is DAMVIQNPRYQVTQFGKPVTLSCSQTLNHNVMYWYQQKSSQAPKLLFHYYDKDFNNEADTPDNFQSRRPNTSFCFLDIRSPGLGDTAMYLCATSRATPQHNYNEQFFGPGTRLTVL.

Here the CDR3 reads CASSQASGYNEQFF. The CDR3 DNA is TGCGCCAGCAGCCAGGCTAGCGGATACAATGAGCAGTTCTTC. The chain combines TRBV4-1 with TRBJ2-1; 7 nucleotides match TRBD2. Germline lookup yields CDR1 MGHRA and CDR2 YSYEKL. V lost 3 bases, J lost 4 bases, and 3 bases stayed unmatched. The length of the CDR3 is 14 residues.

J is TRBJ2-5 and V is TRBV29-1; 9 bases fit TRBD2. This CDR3 is 15 amino acids long. The J segment lost 2 bases and the V segment lost 6 bases, leaving 10 bases of the junction unmatched. Per germline, CDR1 SQVTM and CDR2 ANQGSEA. CDR3 residues: CSVEPGLAIQETQYF. The CDR3 region has the DNA TGCAGCGTCGAACCGGGACTAGCAATACAAGAGACCCAGTACTTC.